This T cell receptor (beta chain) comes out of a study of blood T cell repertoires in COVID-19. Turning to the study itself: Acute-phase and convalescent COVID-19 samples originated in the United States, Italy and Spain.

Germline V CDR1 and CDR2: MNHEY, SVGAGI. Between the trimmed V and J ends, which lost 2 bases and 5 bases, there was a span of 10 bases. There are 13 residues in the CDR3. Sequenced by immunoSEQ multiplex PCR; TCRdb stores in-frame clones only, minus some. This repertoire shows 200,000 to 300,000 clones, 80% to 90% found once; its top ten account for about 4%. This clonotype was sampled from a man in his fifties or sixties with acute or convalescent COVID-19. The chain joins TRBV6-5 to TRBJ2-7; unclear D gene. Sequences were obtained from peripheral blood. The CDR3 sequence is CASSYKYRDEQYF. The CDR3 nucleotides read TGTGCCAGCAGTTACAAGTACCGGGACGAGCAGTACTTC.